These T cell receptor beta chains were read from a single sample in a study of blood T cells in healthy people across ages. Each CDR3 protein gets one entry after TCRdb re-called the 5' RACE reads with MiXCR. The sample lists around 800,000 distinct CDR3 sequences; about 47% were seen once. The material sequenced was blood. These receptors were taken from an elderly man in good health. The CDR3 runs from the conserved cysteine through the conserved F or W. Each record gives: D gene, clone size, V gene, CDR3 protein. The D gene is left open where the match is weak. Rows give clone size only sometimes, using once, few, many, or a class for an expanded clone.

D gene: TRBD1
clone size: NA
V gene: TRBV28
CDR3 protein: CASTTGGAGYGYTF

D gene: NA
clone size: once
V gene: TRBV21-1
CDR3 protein: CASSARALKGVGYGYTF

D gene: TRBD2
clone size: NA
V gene: TRBV12-3/TRBV12-4
CDR3 protein: CASSLASSGNPTTDTQYF

D gene: NA
clone size: few
V gene: TRBV20-1
CDR3 protein: CSADDEGTGYNNEQFF

D gene: TRBD2
clone size: NA
V gene: TRBV6-1
CDR3 protein: CASSEPGLAVDNEQYF

D gene: NA
clone size: NA
V gene: TRBV10-2
CDR3 protein: CASSDPVGDSTDTQYF

D gene: TRBD1
clone size: many
V gene: TRBV7-3
CDR3 protein: CASSLTIDRGVQAEQFF

D gene: TRBD2
clone size: few
V gene: TRBV11-3
CDR3 protein: CASSVGREQEQFF

D gene: NA
clone size: NA
V gene: TRBV14
CDR3 protein: CASSQRGGRLDTEAFF

D gene: NA
clone size: NA
V gene: TRBV7-2
CDR3 protein: CASSNDNKQFF

D gene: NA
clone size: few
V gene: TRBV9
CDR3 protein: CASSELQELGTQYF

D gene: NA
clone size: few
V gene: TRBV12-3/TRBV12-4
CDR3 protein: CASTRDRKYSPLHF

D gene: TRBD2
clone size: NA
V gene: TRBV27
CDR3 protein: CASSLGTSGALYNEQFF

D gene: NA
clone size: NA
V gene: TRBV10-3
CDR3 protein: CAISALAKTDTQYF

D gene: NA
clone size: NA
V gene: TRBV14
CDR3 protein: CARSPLGGRPYNEQFF

D gene: NA
clone size: many
V gene: TRBV6-2/TRBV6-3
CDR3 protein: CASSYEAPNEQFF

D gene: TRBD1
clone size: few
V gene: TRBV2
CDR3 protein: CASTWDSITDTQYF

D gene: TRBD1
clone size: NA
V gene: TRBV7-2
CDR3 protein: CASSLRAGGSGYTF

D gene: TRBD2
clone size: NA
V gene: TRBV4-1
CDR3 protein: CASSQVYAGGSADTQYF

D gene: NA
clone size: few
V gene: TRBV7-2
CDR3 protein: CASSGTRVGEKLFF

D gene: NA
clone size: NA
V gene: TRBV2
CDR3 protein: CASSSGTSTEQYF

D gene: NA
clone size: NA
V gene: TRBV9
CDR3 protein: CASSVVGDGETQYF

D gene: TRBD1
clone size: few
V gene: TRBV12-3/TRBV12-4
CDR3 protein: CASSSGTGLRYTF

D gene: NA
clone size: NA
V gene: TRBV10-3
CDR3 protein: CAIRELSEQYF

D gene: NA
clone size: few
V gene: TRBV7-9
CDR3 protein: CASAIDRAYEQYF

D gene: TRBD1
clone size: NA
V gene: TRBV30
CDR3 protein: CAWSRGTGGSYEQYF

D gene: TRBD1
clone size: NA
V gene: TRBV12-3/TRBV12-4
CDR3 protein: CASSLGQGVTEAFF

D gene: NA
clone size: few
V gene: TRBV7-9
CDR3 protein: CASSYPLGAGWDEETQYF

D gene: TRBD1
clone size: few
V gene: TRBV2
CDR3 protein: CASKWTGLTYEQYF

D gene: TRBD2
clone size: NA
V gene: TRBV20-1
CDR3 protein: CSARVVAGALTDTQYF

D gene: TRBD2
clone size: NA
V gene: TRBV29-1
CDR3 protein: CSADGLAAINEQFF

D gene: NA
clone size: few
V gene: TRBV27
CDR3 protein: CASRPQTEGGNTIYF

D gene: TRBD2
clone size: NA
V gene: TRBV5-1
CDR3 protein: CASSASGFNEQFF

D gene: NA
clone size: NA
V gene: TRBV30
CDR3 protein: CAWSAGSGSYYEQYF

D gene: NA
clone size: NA
V gene: TRBV5-1
CDR3 protein: CASSATRPSWTQYF

D gene: TRBD2
clone size: NA
V gene: TRBV29-1
CDR3 protein: CSVKAGGGGEQYF

D gene: NA
clone size: NA
V gene: TRBV5-1
CDR3 protein: CASGAGAPTDTQYF

D gene: NA
clone size: NA
V gene: TRBV12-3/TRBV12-4
CDR3 protein: CASSSGAHEQFF

D gene: NA
clone size: NA
V gene: TRBV3-1
CDR3 protein: CASSRRDNYEQYF

D gene: NA
clone size: few
V gene: TRBV5-1
CDR3 protein: CASSLEPVAGETQYF

D gene: TRBD2
clone size: NA
V gene: TRBV29-1
CDR3 protein: CSVAPGLADDTQYF

D gene: NA
clone size: NA
V gene: TRBV6-5
CDR3 protein: CASSYSRGMGGELFF

D gene: NA
clone size: few
V gene: TRBV20-1
CDR3 protein: CSAGTTQYF

D gene: TRBD2
clone size: NA
V gene: TRBV7-2
CDR3 protein: CASSLRSGRVQETQYF

D gene: NA
clone size: NA
V gene: TRBV6-1
CDR3 protein: CASSDRESTRTQYF

D gene: TRBD1
clone size: NA
V gene: TRBV6-2/TRBV6-3
CDR3 protein: CASSYTPQGDEQYF

D gene: NA
clone size: NA
V gene: TRBV7-8
CDR3 protein: CASSLSLRKTEAFF

D gene: TRBD1
clone size: NA
V gene: TRBV20-1
CDR3 protein: CSARATTGMDSPLHF